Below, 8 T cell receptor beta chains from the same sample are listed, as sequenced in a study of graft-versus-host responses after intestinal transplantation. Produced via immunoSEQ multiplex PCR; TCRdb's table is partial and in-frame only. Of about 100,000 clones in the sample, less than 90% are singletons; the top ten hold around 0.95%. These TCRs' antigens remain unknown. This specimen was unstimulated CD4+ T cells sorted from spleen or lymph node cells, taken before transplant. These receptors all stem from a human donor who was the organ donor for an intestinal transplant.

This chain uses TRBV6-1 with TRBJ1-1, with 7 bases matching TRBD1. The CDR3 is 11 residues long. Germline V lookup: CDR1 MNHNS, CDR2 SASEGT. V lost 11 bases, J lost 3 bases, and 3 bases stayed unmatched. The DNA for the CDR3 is TGTGCCGACAGGGACTACACTGAAGCTTTCTTT. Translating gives CADRDYTEAFF.

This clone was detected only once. CDR3 in DNA: TGCGCCAGCAGGACGGGGACCTCCTACAATGAGCAGTTCTTC. Translating gives CASRTGTSYNEQFF. V gene TRBV5-1 combines with J gene TRBJ2-1; either TRBD1 or TRBD2 may supply D (5 bases each). The CDR3 totals 14 residues. Trimming shortened V by 5 bases and J by 0 bases, and 9 bases separated the two germline ends. CDR1 is SGHRS, CDR2 YFSETQ, per germline.

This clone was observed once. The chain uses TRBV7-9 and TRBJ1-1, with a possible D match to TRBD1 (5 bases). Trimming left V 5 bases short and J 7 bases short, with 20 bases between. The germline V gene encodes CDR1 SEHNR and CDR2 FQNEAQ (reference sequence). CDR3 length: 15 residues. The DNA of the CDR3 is TGTGCCAGCAGCATCTCTTCGGGGCAGCAGGATGAAGCTTTCTTT. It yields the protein CASSISSGQQDEAFF.

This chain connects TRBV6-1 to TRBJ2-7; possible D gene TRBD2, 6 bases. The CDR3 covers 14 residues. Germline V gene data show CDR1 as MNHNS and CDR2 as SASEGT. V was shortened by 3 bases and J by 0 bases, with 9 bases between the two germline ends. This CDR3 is CASSEWGGSYEQYF. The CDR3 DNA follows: TGTGCCAGCAGTGAGTGGGGAGGCTCCTACGAGCAGTACTTC.

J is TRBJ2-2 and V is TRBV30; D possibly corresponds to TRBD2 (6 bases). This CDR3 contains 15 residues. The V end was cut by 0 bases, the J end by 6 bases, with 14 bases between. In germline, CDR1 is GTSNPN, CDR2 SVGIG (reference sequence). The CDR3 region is CAWSVRTSLPGELFF. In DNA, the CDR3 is TGTGCCTGGAGTGTAAGAACTAGCTTACCCGGGGAGCTGTTTTTT.

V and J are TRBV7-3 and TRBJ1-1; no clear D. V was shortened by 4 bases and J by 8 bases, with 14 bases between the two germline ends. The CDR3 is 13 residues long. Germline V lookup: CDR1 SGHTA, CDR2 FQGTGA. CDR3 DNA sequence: TGTGCCAGCAGCTCCTCCCCAGGTGGGGAAGCTTTCTTT. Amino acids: CASSSSPGGEAFF. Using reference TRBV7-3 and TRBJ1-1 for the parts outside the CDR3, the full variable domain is GAGVSQTPSNKVTEKGKYVELRCDPISGHTALYWYRQSLGQGPEFLIYFQGTGAADDSGLPNDRFFAVRPEGSVSTLKIQRTERGDSAVYLCASSSSPGGEAFFGQGTRLTVV.

The CDR3 protein is CASSQVSWAAYGYTF. The DNA for the CDR3 is TGTGCCAGCAGCCAAGTCTCTTGGGCCGCCTATGGCTACACCTTC. The J gene is TRBJ1-2, the V gene TRBV4-2; D is unclear. The CDR3 covers 15 residues. Trimming took 1 base from V and 4 from J, leaving 13 bases between them. Germline-derived CDR1 and CDR2 are LGHNA and YNFKEQ.

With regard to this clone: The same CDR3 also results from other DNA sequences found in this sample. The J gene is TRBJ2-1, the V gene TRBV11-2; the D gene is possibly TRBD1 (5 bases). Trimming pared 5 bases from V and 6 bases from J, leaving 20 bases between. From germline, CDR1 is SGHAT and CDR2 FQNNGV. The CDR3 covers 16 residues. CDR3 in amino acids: CASSPTNKGSTNEQFF. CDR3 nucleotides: TGTGCCAGCAGCCCTACTAACAAGGGGTCGACCAATGAGCAGTTCTTC.